The rows below give T cell receptor beta chains drawn from one sample of a study of cytomegalovirus exposure and HLA in healthy donors. Sequencing was performed with immunoSEQ multiplex PCR; in TCRdb, only in-frame clones are kept and a portion is missing. This sample has 100,000 or so clones, with 65% to 90% found just once. Sequencing was done on a sample of PBMCs. The source of these receptors is a man aged 25-45 years in good health and CMV-seropositive. Each CDR3 is given with its conserved first and last residue. The D gene is left open where the match is weak. Size values are once, few and many counts, or a class for expanded clones, and some rows have none.

V: TRBV10-3; size: .; D: .; J: TRBJ1-3; DNA: TGTGCCATCAGTGGACAACAGAGAACCTCTGGAAACACCATATATTTT; CDR3: CAISGQQRTSGNTIYF
V: TRBV15; size: .; D: TRBD1; J: TRBJ1-1; DNA: TGTGCCACCAGCCCGGGCGGACAGGGAGGGACTGAAGCTTTCTTT; CDR3: CATSPGGQGGTEAFF
V: TRBV9; size: .; D: .; J: TRBJ2-7; DNA: TGTGCCAGCAGCGTAGAAGAGGTCTCCTACGAGCAGTACTTC; CDR3: CASSVEEVSYEQYF
V: TRBV2; size: .; D: .; J: TRBJ1-5; DNA: TGTGCCAGCAGTGAAACTGTGCGCGGGAGTCTCGGTAGCAATCAGCCCCAGCATTTT; CDR3: CASSETVRGSLGSNQPQHF
V: TRBV9; size: .; D: TRBD1; J: TRBJ1-4; DNA: TGTGCCAGCAGTTGGACAGGGGATGAAAAACTGTTTTTT; CDR3: CASSWTGDEKLFF
V: TRBV6-1; size: .; D: TRBD2; J: TRBJ2-2; DNA: TGTGCCAGCAGTGTTGGACTAGCGAGCACCGGGGAGCTGTTTTTT; CDR3: CASSVGLASTGELFF
V: TRBV5-1; size: once; D: TRBD2; J: TRBJ2-5; DNA: TGCGCCAGCAGCCCCCCCGGGGGGATAGAGACCCAGTACTTC; CDR3: CASSPPGGIETQYF
V: TRBV5-5; size: .; D: TRBD1; J: TRBJ2-1; DNA: TGTGCCAGCAGCTCCTCCGGGACAGGGTACAATGAGCAGTTCTTC; CDR3: CASSSSGTGYNEQFF
V: TRBV5-1; size: .; D: .; J: TRBJ2-7; DNA: TGCGCCAGCAGCTTGGGTTGGGGCGATTCCTACGAGCAGTACTTC; CDR3: CASSLGWGDSYEQYF
V: TRBV28; size: .; D: TRBD2; J: TRBJ2-7; DNA: TGTGCCAGCAGTTTTCTAGCGGGGTCCTACGAGCAGTACTTC; CDR3: CASSFLAGSYEQYF
V: TRBV5-1; size: .; D: .; J: TRBJ1-1; DNA: TGCGCCAGCAGCTTGGTTACAGCCACTGAAGCTTTCTTT; CDR3: CASSLVTATEAFF
V: TRBV6-6; size: .; D: .; J: TRBJ1-5; DNA: TGTGCCAGCAGGGGGGGGGTGAGCAATCAGCCCCAGCATTTT; CDR3: CASRGGVSNQPQHF
V: TRBV18; size: .; D: TRBD1; J: TRBJ1-1; DNA: TGTGCCAGCTCACCTGGACAGGGGGTCACTGAAGCTTTCTTT; CDR3: CASSPGQGVTEAFF
V: TRBV19; size: .; D: .; J: TRBJ2-3; DNA: TGTGCCAGTACCATCCGGTCCAGGGGAGGGACAGATACGCAGTATTTT; CDR3: CASTIRSRGGTDTQYF
V: TRBV5-1; size: few; D: TRBD2; J: TRBJ2-7; DNA: TGCGCCAGCAGCTTGGAGGCGGGGGTTTACTACGAGCAGTACTTC; CDR3: CASSLEAGVYYEQYF
V: TRBV10-3; size: .; D: .; J: TRBJ1-2; DNA: TGTGCCATCAGTAGGGGTCCCGGCTACACCTTC; CDR3: CAISRGPGYTF
V: TRBV7-2; size: .; D: .; J: TRBJ1-1; DNA: TGTGCCAGCAGCTTCCAGACTCAATCGTTTCGAGCTTTCTTT; CDR3: CASSFQTQSFRAFF
V: TRBV6-6; size: .; D: .; J: TRBJ1-1; DNA: TGTGCCAGCAGCGGGTCCATGAACACTGAAGCTTTCTTT; CDR3: CASSGSMNTEAFF
V: TRBV14; size: once; D: TRBD2; J: TRBJ2-3; DNA: TGTGCCAGCAGCCAAGTTACTAGCGGCACAGATACGCAGTATTTT; CDR3: CASSQVTSGTDTQYF
V: TRBV6-5; size: few; D: TRBD1; J: TRBJ1-1; DNA: TGTGCCAGCAGTTCCCGACAGGGGAGGGGAGCTTTCTTT; CDR3: CASSSRQGRGAFF
V: TRBV6-1; size: .; D: .; J: TRBJ1-2; DNA: TGTGCCAGCAGTGCCCGGACGGGGGGCTATGGCTACACCTTC; CDR3: CASSARTGGYGYTF
V: TRBV6-5; size: .; D: TRBD1; J: TRBJ1-2; DNA: TGTGCCAGCAGGGACAGGGTGACCTATGGCTACACCTTC; CDR3: CASRDRVTYGYTF
V: TRBV19; size: .; D: .; J: TRBJ2-2; DNA: TGTGCCAGTAGTATATTCCTTGGGCAGGGGAACACCGGGGAGCTGTTTTTT; CDR3: CASSIFLGQGNTGELFF
V: TRBV5-4; size: .; D: TRBD2; J: TRBJ2-3; DNA: TGTGCCAGCAGCTTTGAAGCGGGGGGCCGCACAGATACGCAGTATTTT; CDR3: CASSFEAGGRTDTQYF
V: TRBV2; size: .; D: .; J: TRBJ1-6; DNA: TGTGCCAGCAGTTTCGGACAGAAAAATTCACCCCTCCACTTT; CDR3: CASSFGQKNSPLHF